This T cell receptor beta chain appears in the sequencing data of a study of CD8+ T cells in alopecia areata. Study in general: At a dose of 5 to 10 mg twice daily, oral tofacitinib was given to treated patients.

As concerns this clone: Its antigen remains unknown.

Looked up from germline, CDR1 is MNHEY and CDR2 is SMNVEV (reference sequence). The CDR3 spans 17 residues. The ends were cut back, 1 base at V and 0 bases at J, with 15 bases in the middle. TCR sequencing used cDNA made by reverse transcription of extracted RNA. Profiling relied on immunoSEQ multiplex PCR, and the TCRdb table lists in-frame clones only, not all of them. Of over 85,000 clones listed, roughly two fifths are singletons. Study-level points and caveats: More clonal than normal scalp was lesional scalp, particularly alopecia totalis/universalis. Sequencing of scalp tissue also captures the resident alphabeta T cells of normal skin.

Sequencing was done on a sample of CD4+ T cells sorted from blood. V gene TRBV27 combines with J gene TRBJ1-1; maybe TRBD1 (6 bases). The source of this sequence is a human donor with alopecia areata. As DNA, the CDR3 is TGTGCCAGCAGTTTATTCACGCGGGGGCGGGTGAACACTGAAGCTTTCTTT. This codes for CASSLFTRGRVNTEAFF.